The 24 T cell receptor beta chains reported below all come from one sample, sequenced in a study of cytomegalovirus exposure and HLA in healthy donors. Primers for the PCR totalled 60 Vbeta and 13 Jbeta. The repertoire was sequenced with immunoSEQ multiplex PCR; TCRdb's copy has only in-frame clones and lacks some. The top ten hold 3.5% to 4% of the sample, which has approximately 110,000 clones, under 85% seen once. The specimen sequenced was PBMCs. The receptor set was obtained from a human donor in good health.

The chain uses TRBV6-5 and TRBJ1-3, with D tentatively TRBD1 (6 bases). CDR1 is MNHEY, CDR2 SVGAGI, per germline. The CDR3 loop spans 15 amino acids. V lost 6 bases to trimming and J lost 0 bases, with 12 bases between them. The CDR3 here is CASSSGTSSGNTIYF. The CDR3 DNA reads as TGTGCCAGCAGCTCCGGGACAAGCTCTGGAAACACCATATATTTT.

This chain connects TRBV5-1 to TRBJ2-2; the match to TRBD1 covers 7 bases. The junction had 4 bases not matched to a gene; V was cut back by 4 bases and J by 4 bases. From germline, CDR1 is SGHRS and CDR2 YFSETQ. The CDR3 loop spans 14 amino acids. As DNA, the CDR3 is TGCGCCAGCAGCAACCGGGACAGCACCGGGGAGCTGTTTTTT. Protein sequence: CASSNRDSTGELFF.

This sequence joins TRBV14 and TRBJ2-2; 11 bases align to TRBD2. This CDR3 is 15 amino acids long. After removal of 2 bases from V and 5 bases from J, the junction contained 1 base not matched to a gene. Germline CDR1 SGHDN, CDR2 FVKESK. This CDR3 is CASSQTSGSTGELFF. As DNA, the CDR3 is TGTGCCAGCAGCCAAACTAGCGGGAGTACCGGGGAGCTGTTTTTT. Variable domain in full (rest from reference TRBV14 and TRBJ2-2): EAGVTQFPSHSVIEKGQTVTLRCDPISGHDNLYWYRRVMGKEIKFLLHFVKESKQDESGMPNNRFLAERTGGTYSTLKVQPAELEDSGVYFCASSQTSGSTGELFFGEGSRLTVL.

V gene TRBV19 combines with J gene TRBJ2-2, with 9 bases matching TRBD2. Germline assignment: CDR1 LNHDA and CDR2 SQIVND (reference sequence). J lost 7 bases, V lost 3 bases, and 12 bases had no gene match. The CDR3 is 17 residues long. This CDR3 is CASSIPSGTTEGGELFF. The CDR3 nucleotides read TGTGCCAGTAGTATTCCTAGCGGGACGACCGAGGGCGGGGAGCTGTTTTTT.

J is TRBJ1-5 and V is TRBV11-2; D unresolved. V lost 1 base, J lost 7 bases, and 8 bases lay in between. This CDR3 contains 13 residues. Germline V gives CDR1 SGHAT, CDR2 FQNNGV. The CDR3 nucleotides read TGTGCCAGCAGCTTAGCGGCCGGGCAGCCCCAGCATTTT. Its protein is CASSLAAGQPQHF. The full variable domain, its missing parts supplied by reference TRBV11-2 and TRBJ1-5, is EAGVAQSPRYKIIEKRQSVAFWCNPISGHATLYWYQQILGQGPKLLIQFQNNGVVDDSQLPKDRFSAERLKGVDSTLKIQPAKLEDSAVYLCASSLAAGQPQHFGDGTRLSIL.

The V call is TRBV4-2, the J call TRBJ2-7, with TRBD1 matching 10 bases. CDR1 is LGHNA and CDR2 is YNFKEQ in the germline V gene. CDR3 length equals 16 residues. The junction had 7 bases not matched to a gene; V was cut back by 0 bases and J by 5 bases. CDR3 sequence reads: CASSQDRDRGVNEQYF. The CDR3 DNA is TGTGCCAGCAGCCAAGATAGGGACAGGGGTGTCAACGAGCAGTACTTC.

The rearrangement links TRBV6-6 to TRBJ2-2; D not certain. V was shortened by 2 bases and J by 7 bases, with 14 bases between the two germline ends. Germline V gene lookup returns CDR1 MNHNY and CDR2 SVGAGI (reference sequence). The CDR3 runs 15 residues. This chain's CDR3 is CASSYGSRTDGELFF. Written as DNA, the CDR3 is TGTGCCAGCAGTTACGGGTCCCGAACAGACGGGGAGCTGTTTTTT.

This chain links TRBV19 with TRBJ2-1, with D perhaps TRBD2 (6 bases). Germline V gene sequence: CDR1 LNHDA, CDR2 SQIVND (reference sequence). This CDR3 comprises 16 residues. Deletions cut 6 bases from V and 1 base from J, with 16 bases between. The chain's CDR3 is CASSSLSGPSYNEQFF. For the CDR3, the DNA is TGTGCCAGTAGCTCCCTAAGCGGGCCATCCTACAATGAGCAGTTCTTC.

The rearrangement uses TRBV6-6 and TRBJ2-7; possible D gene TRBD2, 6 bases. Trimming shortened V by 8 bases and J by 1 base, and 9 bases separated the two germline ends. The CDR3 consists of 12 residues. Germline-derived CDR1 and CDR2 are MNHNY and SVGAGI (reference sequence). CDR3 sequence reads: CASARESYEQYF. CDR3 in DNA: TGTGCCAGCGCCCGGGAGTCCTACGAGCAGTACTTC.

This clone was detected once. This chain uses TRBV6-1 with TRBJ1-1; 8 nucleotides match TRBD1. Germline-derived CDR1 and CDR2 are MNHNS and SASEGT. CDR3 size: 15 residues. J was trimmed by 4 bases and V by 4 bases; bases with no gene match: 8. The DNA of the CDR3 is TGTGCCAGCAGTGGCTACAGGGGGATCGGCACTGAAGCTTTCTTT. Protein: CASSGYRGIGTEAFF.

V gene TRBV28 combines with J gene TRBJ1-5, with a possible D match to TRBD1 (6 bases). The CDR3 extends over 16 amino acids. V was trimmed by 4 bases and J by 4 bases, leaving 17 bases between them. Germline V lookup: CDR1 MDHEN, CDR2 SYDVKM. The CDR3 loop is CASSSRDIGRNQPQHF. The CDR3 DNA follows: TGTGCCAGCAGTTCCCGGGACATCGGTAGGAATCAGCCCCAGCATTTT.

V usage is TRBV10-3 and J usage is TRBJ2-7, with 7 bases lining up with TRBD1. The CDR3 spans 20 residues. J lost 5 bases, V lost 2 bases, and 24 bases had no gene match. CDR1 and CDR2 (germline): ENHRY, SYGVKD. CDR3 loop: CAISESPDRERGSTVDEQYF. The CDR3 bases are TGTGCCATCAGTGAGAGTCCCGACAGGGAGAGGGGTAGTACTGTGGACGAGCAGTACTTC.

J is TRBJ1-5 and V is TRBV30; no clear D gene. CDR3 length equals 14 residues. V gave up 2 bases and J gave up 2 bases, with 10 bases separating them. Germline V gene sequence: CDR1 GTSNPN, CDR2 SVGIG (reference sequence). CDR3 protein: CAWSSGKRNQPQHF. The CDR3, as DNA: TGTGCCTGGAGTTCCGGGAAACGCAATCAGCCCCAGCATTTT. The whole variable domain, remainder taken from reference TRBV30 and TRBJ1-5, is SQTIHQWPATLVQPVGSPLSLECTVEGTSNPNLYWYRQAAGRGLQLLFYSVGIGQISSEVPQNLSASRPQDRQFILSSKKLLLSDSGFYLCAWSSGKRNQPQHFGDGTRLSIL.

This chain connects TRBV12-5 to TRBJ1-3, with D possibly TRBD1 on 6 matching bases. Trimming removed 3 bases from V and 0 bases from J, with 15 bases in between. The CDR3 extends over 17 amino acids. Per the germline V gene, CDR1 is LGHNT and CDR2 is FRNRAP. The CDR3 loop reads CASGFPPGHNSGNTIYF. In nucleotides, the CDR3 is TGTGCTAGTGGTTTCCCGCCGGGACACAACTCTGGAAACACCATATATTTT.

The gene calls are TRBV13 and TRBJ2-4, with a possible D match to TRBD1 (6 bases). V lost 0 bases, J lost 1 base, and 7 bases lay in between. There are 15 residues in the CDR3. The germline V gene has CDR1 PRHDT and CDR2 FYEKMQ (reference sequence). The CDR3 DNA follows: TGTGCCAGCAGCTTAGGGGGGGCGGCCAAAAACATTCAGTACTTC. As protein: CASSLGGAAKNIQYF.

The chain combines TRBV12-5 with TRBJ2-1; 8 bases are shared with TRBD2. J gave up 0 bases and V 6 bases, and 4 bases lay outside the gene matches. This CDR3 region has 15 residues. Germline V CDR1 and CDR2: LGHNT, FRNRAP. In DNA, the CDR3 is TGTGCTAGTGGCCTAGCGGGCAACTCCTACAATGAGCAGTTCTTC. Translation: CASGLAGNSYNEQFF.

V usage is TRBV19 and J usage is TRBJ2-3; 7 bases agree with TRBD1. After removal of 7 bases from V and 5 bases from J, the junction contained 6 bases not matched to a gene. The CDR3 totals 13 residues. The V gene's germline CDR1 is LNHDA and CDR2 SQIVND (reference sequence). The CDR3: CASTRTGEDTQYF. In nucleotides, the CDR3 is TGTGCCAGTACTCGGACAGGTGAAGATACGCAGTATTTT.

J is TRBJ2-1 and V is TRBV7-2; 13 bases are shared with TRBD2. With V trimmed by 6 bases and J by 9 bases, 11 bases remained unmatched. Germline CDR1 and CDR2: SGHTA and FQGNSA. The CDR3 contains 16 residues. Here the CDR3 reads CASRPPGLAGSGEQFF. CDR3 nucleotide sequence: TGTGCCAGCAGACCGCCGGGACTAGCGGGGTCGGGTGAGCAGTTCTTC.

This clone was observed once. The chain uses TRBV2 and TRBJ2-3; D is possibly TRBD1 (5 bases). The germline gives CDR1 SNHLY, CDR2 FYNNEI. The CDR3 spans 15 residues. V lost 3 bases and J lost 7, with 17 bases in between. The chain's CDR3 is CASSDVSQGLNTQYF. CDR3 nucleotide sequence: TGTGCCAGCAGTGATGTTTCGCAGGGATTGAATACGCAGTATTTT.

This rearrangement joins TRBV7-2 to TRBJ2-7, with TRBD1 as a possible D gene (6 bases). The V end was cut by 5 bases, the J end by 3 bases, with 11 bases between. CDR3 length: 13 amino acids. Germline loops: CDR1 SGHTA, CDR2 FQGNSA. CDR3 DNA: TGTGCCAGCAGCCTACAACAGGGCTACGAGCAGTACTTC. Its translation: CASSLQQGYEQYF.

This sequence joins TRBV7-9 and TRBJ2-1; the match to TRBD2 covers 10 bases. This CDR3 comprises 15 residues. V gave up 2 bases and J gave up 7 bases; unmatched junction bases: 5. CDR1 is SEHNR and CDR2 is FQNEAQ in the germline V gene (reference sequence). CDR3 protein: CASSLTASGSNEQFF. The CDR3 DNA reads as TGTGCCAGCAGCTTAACGGCTAGCGGGAGTAATGAGCAGTTCTTC.

The rearrangement uses TRBV5-4 and TRBJ1-2, with D possibly matching TRBD1 (6 bases). The germline V and J ends were trimmed by 6 bases and 0 bases, with 30 bases remaining between them. There are 20 residues in the CDR3. Germline CDR1 reads SGHNT; CDR2 reads YYREEE (reference sequence). Here the CDR3 reads CASTPDVRGARVPPNYGYTF. Written as DNA, the CDR3 is TGTGCCAGCACCCCCGACGTACGGGGGGCGAGGGTCCCCCCTAACTATGGCTACACCTTC. The full variable domain, in which reference TRBV5-4 and TRBJ1-2 provide the parts outside the CDR3, is ETGVTQSPTHLIKTRGQQVTLRCSSQSGHNTVSWYQQALGQGPQFIFQYYREEENGRGNFPPRFSGLQFPNYSSELNVNALELDDSALYLCASTPDVRGARVPPNYGYTFGSGTRLTVV.

The V gene is TRBV6-5, the J gene TRBJ1-1; no clear D. The CDR3 sequence is 10 residues long. Trimming took 6 bases from V and 8 from J, leaving 7 bases between them. CDR1 and CDR2 from the germline V gene are MNHEY and SVGAGI. Here the CDR3 reads CASSEIEAFF. The DNA of the CDR3 is TGTGCCAGCAGCGAGATAGAAGCTTTCTTT.

V gene TRBV4-2 combines with J gene TRBJ2-1, with TRBD2 matching 13 bases. CDR3 length: 19 residues. V was clipped by 1 base and J by 3 bases; unmatched bases: 9. Germline V lookup: CDR1 LGHNA, CDR2 YNFKEQ. CDR3 bases: TGTGCCAGCAGCCAAGTGACTAGCGGGAGGCCCCCGGGCTACAATGAGCAGTTCTTC. This translates into CASSQVTSGRPPGYNEQFF.